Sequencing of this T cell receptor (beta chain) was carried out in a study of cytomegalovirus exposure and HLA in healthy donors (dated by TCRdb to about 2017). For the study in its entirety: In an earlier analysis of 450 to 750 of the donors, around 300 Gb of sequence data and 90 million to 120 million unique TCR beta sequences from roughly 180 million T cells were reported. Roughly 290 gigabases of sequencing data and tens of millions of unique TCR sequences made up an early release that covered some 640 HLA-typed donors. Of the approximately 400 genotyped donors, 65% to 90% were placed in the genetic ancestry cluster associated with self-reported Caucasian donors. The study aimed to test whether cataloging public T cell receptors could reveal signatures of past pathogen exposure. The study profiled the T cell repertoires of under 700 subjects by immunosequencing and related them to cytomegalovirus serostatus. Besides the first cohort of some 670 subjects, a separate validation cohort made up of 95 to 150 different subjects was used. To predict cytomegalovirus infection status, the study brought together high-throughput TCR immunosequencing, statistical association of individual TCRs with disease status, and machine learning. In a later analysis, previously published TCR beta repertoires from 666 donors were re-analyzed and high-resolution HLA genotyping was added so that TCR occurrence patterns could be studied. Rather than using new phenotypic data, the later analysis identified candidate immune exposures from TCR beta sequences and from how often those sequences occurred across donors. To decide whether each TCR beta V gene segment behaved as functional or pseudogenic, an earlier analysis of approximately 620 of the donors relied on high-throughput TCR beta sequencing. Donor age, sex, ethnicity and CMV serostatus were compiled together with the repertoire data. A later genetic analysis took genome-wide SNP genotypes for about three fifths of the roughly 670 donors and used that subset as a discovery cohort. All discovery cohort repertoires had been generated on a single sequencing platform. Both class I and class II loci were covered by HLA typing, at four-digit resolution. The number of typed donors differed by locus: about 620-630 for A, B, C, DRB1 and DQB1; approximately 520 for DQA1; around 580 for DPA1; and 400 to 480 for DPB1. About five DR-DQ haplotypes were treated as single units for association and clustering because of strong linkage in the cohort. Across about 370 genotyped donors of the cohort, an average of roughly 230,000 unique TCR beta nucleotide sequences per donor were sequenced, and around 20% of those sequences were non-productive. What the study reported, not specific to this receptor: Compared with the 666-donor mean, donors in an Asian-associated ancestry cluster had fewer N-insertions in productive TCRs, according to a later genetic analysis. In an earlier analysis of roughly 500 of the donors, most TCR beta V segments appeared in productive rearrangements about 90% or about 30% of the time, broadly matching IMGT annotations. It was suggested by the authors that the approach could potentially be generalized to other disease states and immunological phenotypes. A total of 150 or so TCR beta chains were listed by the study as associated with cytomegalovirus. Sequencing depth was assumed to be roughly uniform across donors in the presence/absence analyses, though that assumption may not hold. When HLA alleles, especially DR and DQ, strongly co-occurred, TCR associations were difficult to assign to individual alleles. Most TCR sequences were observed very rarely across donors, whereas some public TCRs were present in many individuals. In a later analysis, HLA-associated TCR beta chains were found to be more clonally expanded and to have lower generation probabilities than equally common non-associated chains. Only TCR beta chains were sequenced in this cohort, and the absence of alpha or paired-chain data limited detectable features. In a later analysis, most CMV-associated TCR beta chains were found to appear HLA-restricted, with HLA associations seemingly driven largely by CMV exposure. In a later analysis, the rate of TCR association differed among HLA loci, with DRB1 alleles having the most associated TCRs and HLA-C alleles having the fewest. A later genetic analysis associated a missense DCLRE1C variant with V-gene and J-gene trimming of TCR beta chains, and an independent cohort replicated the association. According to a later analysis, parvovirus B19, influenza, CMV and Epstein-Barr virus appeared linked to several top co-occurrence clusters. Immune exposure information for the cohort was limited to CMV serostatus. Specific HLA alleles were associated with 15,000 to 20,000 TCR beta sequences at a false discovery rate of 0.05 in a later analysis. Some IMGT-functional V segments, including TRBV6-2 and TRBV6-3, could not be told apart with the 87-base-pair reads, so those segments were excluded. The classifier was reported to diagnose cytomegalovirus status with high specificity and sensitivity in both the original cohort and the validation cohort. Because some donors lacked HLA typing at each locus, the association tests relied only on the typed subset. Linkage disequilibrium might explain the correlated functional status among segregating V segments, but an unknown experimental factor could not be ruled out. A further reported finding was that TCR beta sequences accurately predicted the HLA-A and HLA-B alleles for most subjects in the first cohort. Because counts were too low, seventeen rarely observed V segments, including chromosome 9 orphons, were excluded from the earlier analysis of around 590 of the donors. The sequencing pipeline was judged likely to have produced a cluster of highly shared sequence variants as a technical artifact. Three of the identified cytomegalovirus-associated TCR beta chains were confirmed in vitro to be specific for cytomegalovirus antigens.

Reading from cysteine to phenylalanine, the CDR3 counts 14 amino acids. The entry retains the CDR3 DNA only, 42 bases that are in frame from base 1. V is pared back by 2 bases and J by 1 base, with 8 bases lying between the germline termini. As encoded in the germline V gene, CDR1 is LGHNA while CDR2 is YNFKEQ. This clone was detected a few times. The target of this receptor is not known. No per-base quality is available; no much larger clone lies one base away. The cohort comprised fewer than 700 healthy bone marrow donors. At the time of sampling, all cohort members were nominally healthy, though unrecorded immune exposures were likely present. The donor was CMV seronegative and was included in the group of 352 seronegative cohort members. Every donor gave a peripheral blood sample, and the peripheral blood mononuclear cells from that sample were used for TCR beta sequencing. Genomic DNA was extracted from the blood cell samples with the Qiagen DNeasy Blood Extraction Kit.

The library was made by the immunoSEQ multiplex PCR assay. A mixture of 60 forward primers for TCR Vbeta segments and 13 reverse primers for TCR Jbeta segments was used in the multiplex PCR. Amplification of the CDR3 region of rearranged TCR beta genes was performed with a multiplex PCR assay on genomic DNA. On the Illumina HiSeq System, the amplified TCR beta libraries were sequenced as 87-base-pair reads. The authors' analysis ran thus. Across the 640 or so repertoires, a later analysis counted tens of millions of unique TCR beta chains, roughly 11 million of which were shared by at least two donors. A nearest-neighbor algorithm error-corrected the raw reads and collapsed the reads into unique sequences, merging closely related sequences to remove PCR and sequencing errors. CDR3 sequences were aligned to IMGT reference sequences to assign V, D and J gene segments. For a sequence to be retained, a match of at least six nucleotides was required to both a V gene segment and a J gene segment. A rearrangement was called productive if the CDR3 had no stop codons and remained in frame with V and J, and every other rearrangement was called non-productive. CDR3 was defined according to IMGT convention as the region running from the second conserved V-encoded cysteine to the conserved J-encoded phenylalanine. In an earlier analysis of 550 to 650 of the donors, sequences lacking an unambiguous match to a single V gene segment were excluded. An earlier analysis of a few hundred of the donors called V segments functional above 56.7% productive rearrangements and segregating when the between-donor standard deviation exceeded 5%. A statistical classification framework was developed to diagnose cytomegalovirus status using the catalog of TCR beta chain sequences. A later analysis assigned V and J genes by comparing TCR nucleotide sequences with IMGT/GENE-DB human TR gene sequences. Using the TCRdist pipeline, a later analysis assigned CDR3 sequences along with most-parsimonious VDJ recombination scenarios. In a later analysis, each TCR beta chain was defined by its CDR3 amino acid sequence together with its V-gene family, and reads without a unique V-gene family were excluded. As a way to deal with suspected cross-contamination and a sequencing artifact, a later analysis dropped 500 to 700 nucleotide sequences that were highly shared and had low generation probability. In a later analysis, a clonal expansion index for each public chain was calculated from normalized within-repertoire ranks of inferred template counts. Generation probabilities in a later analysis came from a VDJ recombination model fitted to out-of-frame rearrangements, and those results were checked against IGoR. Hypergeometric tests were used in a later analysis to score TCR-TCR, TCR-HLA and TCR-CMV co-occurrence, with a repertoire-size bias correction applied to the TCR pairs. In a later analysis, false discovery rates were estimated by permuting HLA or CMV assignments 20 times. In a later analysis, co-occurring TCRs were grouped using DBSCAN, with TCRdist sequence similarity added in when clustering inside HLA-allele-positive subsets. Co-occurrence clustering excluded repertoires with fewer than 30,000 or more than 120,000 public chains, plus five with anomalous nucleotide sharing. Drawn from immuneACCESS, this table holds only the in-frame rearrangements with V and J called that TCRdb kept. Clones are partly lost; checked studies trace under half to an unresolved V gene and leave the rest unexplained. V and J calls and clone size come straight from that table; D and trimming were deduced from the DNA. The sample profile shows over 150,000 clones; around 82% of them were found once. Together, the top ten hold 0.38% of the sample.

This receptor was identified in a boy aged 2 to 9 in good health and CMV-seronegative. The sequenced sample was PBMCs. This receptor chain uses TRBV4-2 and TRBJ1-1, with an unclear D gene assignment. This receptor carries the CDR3 CASSQPPENTEAFF. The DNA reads TGTGCCAGCAGCCAACCACCAGAGAACACTGAAGCTTTCTTT.